The rows below give T cell receptor beta chains drawn from one sample of a study of regulatory T cells in long-lasting Graves disease. TCRdb re-called the multiplex PCR reads with MiXCR, one entry per CDR3 protein. The table includes about 420,000 distinct CDR3 sequences, roughly 17% detected once. These data are also associated with another study on T cells in Graves' hyperthyroidism and ophthalmopathy.

The sequences come from peripheral blood mononuclear cells (PBMCs), collected at new diagnosis, from a patient treated with antithyroid drugs. The receptors shown here come from a woman under 30 with Graves disease. Each CDR3 is given with its conserved first and last residue. A D gene is named only where the DNA matches it firmly. Not every row has a clone size; where given, it reads once, few, many or a size class.

TRBJ2-2,TRBV4-1,-,-,TGCGCCAGCAGCCAATACCCTGTTGGACAAAGTACCGGGGAGCTGTTTTTT,CASSQYPVGQSTGELFF
TRBJ2-3,TRBV15,-,-,TGTGCCACCAGTTCCTCCCCGACGGACACAGATACGCAGTATTTT,CATSSSPTDTDTQYF
TRBJ2-1,TRBV7-9,TRBD1,many,TGTGCCAGCAACACACCGGGACAGGGTACCGGTGAGCAGTTCTTC,CASNTPGQGTGEQFF
TRBJ1-5,TRBV12-3/TRBV12-4,-,-,TGCGCCAGCAGCCATGATCGCAATCAGCCCCAGCATTTT,CASSHDRNQPQHF
TRBJ2-7,TRBV20-1,-,many,TGCAGTGCTAGTCGGCCCCAACCTACCGAACAGGGTGAGCAGTACTTC,CSASRPQPTEQGEQYF
TRBJ1-5,TRBV27,-,many,TGTGCCAGCAGTTACAGCCAGCCAAGAGGGCAGCCCCAGCATTTT,CASSYSQPRGQPQHF
TRBJ2-1,TRBV5-1,-,many,TGCGCCAGCAGCTTGGCCGTCCGTGGTGAGCAGTTCTTC,CASSLAVRGEQFF
TRBJ1-2,TRBV2,-,many,TGTGCCAGCAGTCGACCTAGTCTGTATGGCTACACCTTC,CASSRPSLYGYTF
TRBJ2-1,TRBV11-3,TRBD2,-,TGTGCCAGCATACTAGCGGGAGGGCCCCGATACAATGAGCAGTTCTTC,CASILAGGPRYNEQFF
TRBJ2-3,TRBV27,-,-,TGTGCCAGCAGGCTCGCTCTGGGCACAGATACGCAGTATTTT,CASRLALGTDTQYF
TRBJ2-7,TRBV28,-,few,TGTGCCGGCAGTTTAGTTGGTGGGAGTTACGAGCAGTACTTC,CAGSLVGGSYEQYF
TRBJ2-1,TRBV6-1,TRBD2,many,TGTGCCAGCAATAGCCTCCTAGCGGGAAGGGGGAATGAGCAGTTCTTC,CASNSLLAGRGNEQFF
TRBJ1-5,TRBV6-1,-,many,TGTGCCAGCAGCCGGGGTCACAATCAGCCCCAGCATTTT,CASSRGHNQPQHF
TRBJ2-5,TRBV7-2,TRBD2,once,TGTGCCAGCAGCCTAGCGGGACAGAACCAAGAGACCCAGTACTTC,CASSLAGQNQETQYF
TRBJ2-2,TRBV12-3/TRBV12-4,-,few,TGTGCCAGCAGTCCCATCCGCCCCGGGGAGCTGTTTTTT,CASSPIRPGELFF
TRBJ2-1,TRBV2,-,many,TGTGCCAGCAGGGACAGTTACAATGAGCAGTTCTTC,CASRDSYNEQFF
TRBJ2-5,TRBV6-5,-,many,TGTGCCAGCAGTTTTGTCCAGGGGCAAGAGACCCAGTACTTC,CASSFVQGQETQYF
TRBJ1-1,TRBV3-1,-,many,TGTGCCAGCAGCCATCGCGCGGACACTGAAGCTTTCTTT,CASSHRADTEAFF
TRBJ1-2,TRBV5-1,TRBD1,many,TGCGCCAGCAGCCTCCTGACAGGGCTCCACTATGGCTACACCTTC,CASSLLTGLHYGYTF
TRBJ2-3,TRBV11-2,-,many,TGTGCCAGCAGCTTATTACAGGCCCGCACAGATACGCAGTATTTT,CASSLLQARTDTQYF
TRBJ1-1,TRBV5-6,-,many,TGTGCCAGCAGCTTGCTTAGGGGGGGTGAAGCTTTCTTT,CASSLLRGGEAFF
TRBJ1-2,TRBV28,-,many,TGTGCCAGCAGTTTAAGTGGGCACTACTATGGCTACACCTTC,CASSLSGHYYGYTF
TRBJ1-1,TRBV19,-,-,TGTGCCAGTAGTATGGAGACAGGAATGAACACTGAAGCTTTCTTT,CASSMETGMNTEAFF
TRBJ2-7,TRBV24-1,-,few,TGTGCCACCAGTGATCAGGTGGGTGGCGAGCAGTACTTC,CATSDQVGGEQYF
TRBJ2-7,TRBV7-2,TRBD1,many,TGTGCCAGCAGCTCGGGACAGGGTATTAGATCGGGGCAGTACTTC,CASSSGQGIRSGQYF
TRBJ1-2,TRBV28,-,few,TGTGCCAGCAGTTTATCCGGGGGGGGGACAAGTTATGGCTACACCTTC,CASSLSGGGTSYGYTF
TRBJ2-2,TRBV7-2,-,-,TGTGCCAGCAGCTCGTTCACCGGGGAGCTGTTTTTT,CASSSFTGELFF
TRBJ2-3,TRBV28,TRBD2,many,TGTGCCAGCAGTTTATCGATTAGCGGGAGTCTGACAGATACGCAGTATTTT,CASSLSISGSLTDTQYF
TRBJ1-2,TRBV12-3/TRBV12-4,-,many,TGTGCCAGCAGTTTAGGAGGTGGCTACACCTTC,CASSLGGGYTF
TRBJ2-3,TRBV9,TRBD2,-,TGTGCCAGCAGCGTAGGACTAGCGGCGAACACAGATACGCAGTATTTT,CASSVGLAANTDTQYF
TRBJ2-7,TRBV12-3/TRBV12-4,TRBD2,many,TGTGCCAGCAGTCTGGGACTAACGGGAGCCGAGCAGTACTTC,CASSLGLTGAEQYF
TRBJ1-2,TRBV4-2,-,many,TGTGCCAGCAGCCAAGATGAGAACTATGGCTACACCTTC,CASSQDENYGYTF
TRBJ2-2,TRBV5-1,TRBD2,many,TGCGCCAGCAGCTTTTTACTAGCGGGAGTGACCGGGGAGCTGTTTTTT,CASSFLLAGVTGELFF
TRBJ2-3,TRBV20-1,TRBD2,many,TGCAGTGCCCTAAATAGCGGGCGCCGTGGGACGCAGTATTTT,CSALNSGRRGTQYF
TRBJ1-6,TRBV10-2,TRBD1,few,TGCGCCAGCAGCGAGGAATCAGGGGGACTTTCACCCCTCCACTTT,CASSEESGGLSPLHF
TRBJ2-5,TRBV20-1,-,many,TGCAGTGCTAGAGAACTACAGGGCTCCTACCAAGAGACCCAGTACTTC,CSARELQGSYQETQYF
TRBJ2-7,TRBV7-9,TRBD2,-,TGTGCCAGCTCCTCGGGACTAGCGGGGGGGGAGCAGTACTTC,CASSSGLAGGEQYF
TRBJ2-3,TRBV25-1,TRBD1,few,TGTGCCAGCAGTGAATGGGCAGGGGGAGATACGCAGTATTTT,CASSEWAGGDTQYF
TRBJ1-5,TRBV28,TRBD1,many,TGTGCCAGCAGTTCCAGACAGGGGGCTAGCAATCAGCCCCAGCATTTT,CASSSRQGASNQPQHF
TRBJ2-7,TRBV7-9,-,few,TGTGCCAGCAGCTTAGCCCCGACAGGGAGGTCCGACTACGAGCAGTACTTC,CASSLAPTGRSDYEQYF
TRBJ1-5,TRBV15,-,-,TGTGCCACCAGCAGAGTTTTTGGCACAACGCGGTATAGCAATCAGCCCCAGCATTTT,CATSRVFGTTRYSNQPQHF
TRBJ1-5,TRBV4-2,-,-,TGTGCCAGCAGCCAAGCCGACAGTCATAATCAGCCCCAGCATTTT,CASSQADSHNQPQHF
TRBJ2-3,TRBV2,-,many,TGTGCCAGTAACGTGGCAGATACGCAGTATTTT,CASNVADTQYF
TRBJ1-1,TRBV5-4,-,many,TGTGCCAGCAAGGGTGAGATAGGGAGCACTGAAGCTTTCTTT,CASKGEIGSTEAFF
TRBJ1-1,TRBV3-1,-,many,TGTGCCAGCAGGCAGGGACTCCTGAACATTGAAGCTTTCTTT,CASRQGLLNIEAFF